This T cell receptor beta chain was recorded in a study of a mutant IDH1 vaccine in newly diagnosed glioma (dated by TCRdb to the early 2020s). Concerning the study at large: Of the approximately 35 treated patients, about 62% were male and around 40% were female, and the mean age was roughly 38 years. Before enrollment, most patients had been given radiochemotherapy with temozolomide as standard therapy, while the rest had received either radiotherapy alone or temozolomide alone. Peripheral blood was drawn at six visits: V03 (baseline), V05, V07, V10, V12 and V13. For exploratory analyses, longitudinal TCRB deep sequencing was carried out in roughly 25 treated patients wherever samples were available. What the research found in general, with its limitations: It was noted by the authors that analyses of patient blood samples could not be reproduced owing to sample limitations. Pseudoprogression appeared unrelated to alterations in the top peripheral T cell clonotypes detected by TCRB sequencing. PBMC samples for TCRB deep sequencing were selected based on availability. Immune responses induced by the vaccine were seen in approximately 93% of patients across multiple MHC alleles.

According to the germline V gene, CDR1 reads SGHTA and CDR2 reads FQGNSA. Trimming leaves V shorter by 5 bases and J shorter by 8 bases, with the junction holding 7 bases beyond the gene matches. From its cysteine to its phenylalanine, the CDR3 spans 13 amino acids. Only the CDR3 region is kept as DNA, spanning 39 bases read in frame from base 1. Library construction relied on the immunoSEQ multiplex PCR assay. Rearranged TCR beta chain sequences were amplified using the hsTCRB Kit according to the manufacturer's protocol. An Illumina MiSeq was used to sequence the TCRB libraries. The paper's data handling went like this. The kit vendor's proprietary platform handled demultiplexing, trimming and gene mapping. What TCRdb holds here is the immuneACCESS table cut down to in-frame rearrangements. Part of the clones is not present; checked against another copy, under half of the missing clones reflect an unresolved V gene, and the others are unexplained. That table supplies the V and J calls and clone size; D and trimming were determined from the DNA. In all, the sample holds about 59,000 clones, and around 92% of those were seen once. In total, the top ten clones hold approximately 2.4% of the sample.

The time point label, read with the paper, signifies: baseline, week 1 (first vaccination visit). The treatment or condition label corresponds to: pre-vaccination baseline after standard-of-care therapy. Donors had newly diagnosed WHO grade 3 or 4 IDH1-mutant astrocytomas with loss of nuclear ATRX. The samples were drawn from NOA16, a multicentre, single-arm, open-label phase I trial in Germany that tested a mutant IDH1 peptide vaccine in humans for the first time. Blood drawn at visit V03 was used as the baseline sample for immunogenicity testing. The DNeasy Blood and Tissue Kit was used to extract genomic DNA from EDTA blood for TCRB sequencing. A word on this clone: This clone's antigen is unknown. No per-base quality is available; no much larger clone lies one base away.

The chain joins TRBV7-2 to TRBJ1-2; the junction holds 8 bases that match TRBD1. The source material was PBMCs, sampled from a glioma patient treated with radiotherapy, temozolomide or both. The receptor was derived from a man between 50 and 59 years old with glioma. CDR3 loop: CASSIGQGRGYTF. At the DNA level, the sequence is TGTGCCAGCAGCATAGGACAGGGACGGGGCTACACCTTC.